This T cell receptor (beta chain) was captured by sequencing in a study of cytomegalovirus exposure and HLA in healthy donors. Study-wide results and caveats: Available immune exposure information was restricted to CMV serostatus only. Earlier analysis yielded a pattern in which most TCR beta V segments were productive about 87% or about 30% of the time. Further analysis, carried out later, found HLA-associated TCR beta chains more clonally expanded than equally common other chains.

It was with 60 Vbeta and 13 Jbeta primers that the PCR ran. The repertoire was sequenced with immunoSEQ multiplex PCR; TCRdb's copy has only in-frame clones and lacks some. The data hold some 150,000 clones, with approximately 67% observed a single time. Note on this clone: The antigen remains undetermined.

Germline CDR1 reads LNHDA; CDR2 reads SQIVND (reference sequence). This CDR3 has 12 residues. The trim removed 7 bases at V and 7 bases at J, leaving 5 bases unmatched. Input material: PBMCs. This chain connects TRBV19 to TRBJ2-5; 8 nucleotides line up with TRBD1. The TCR comes from a man aged 40-49 years in good health and CMV-seronegative. The CDR3 here is CASKEQGGTQYF. The DNA for the CDR3 is TGTGCCAGTAAAGAACAGGGGGGGACCCAGTACTTC. The complete variable domain, with remaining parts taken from reference TRBV19 and TRBJ2-5, reads DGGITQSPKYLFRKEGQNVTLSCEQNLNHDAMYWYRQDPGQGLRLIYYSQIVNDFQKGDIAEGYSVSREKKESFPLTVTSAQKNPTAFYLCASKEQGGTQYFGPGTRLLVL.